One sample yielded the 27 T cell receptor beta chains listed below, sequenced in a study of blood T cell repertoires in COVID-19. Method: immunoSEQ multiplex PCR; TCRdb's copy keeps in-frame clones and lacks some. This table holds approximately 470,000 clones, 80% to 90% found once. What was sequenced was peripheral blood. The receptors come from a human donor in a cohort sampled during active COVID-19.

The chain joins TRBV3-1 (or the pseudogene TRBV3-2) to TRBJ2-2; D may be TRBD1 (5 bases). This CDR3 comprises 13 residues. CDR1 is LGHDT, CDR2 YNNKEL, per germline (reference sequence). V was cut by 4 bases and J by 5 bases, with 8 bases left in between. For the CDR3, the DNA is TGTGCCAGCAGCCTACAGGTTACCGGGGAGCTGTTTTTT. Amino acid sequence: CASSLQVTGELFF.

The chain is built from TRBV10-1 and TRBJ2-6, with a tentative D call TRBD2 (5 bases). Trimming took off 0 bases at V and 1 base at J, with 16 bases between the two ends. Germline V CDR1 and CDR2: WNHNN, SYGVQD (reference sequence). This CDR3 region has 19 residues. CDR3 loop: CASSESLWRVNSGANVLTF. CDR3 DNA sequence: TGCGCCAGCAGTGAGTCTCTGTGGCGGGTAAATTCTGGGGCCAACGTCCTGACTTTC.

The V gene is TRBV6-5, the J gene TRBJ1-3; D ambiguous. Germline assignment: CDR1 MNHEY and CDR2 SVGAGI. Deletions cut 6 bases from V and 0 bases from J, with 12 bases between. The CDR3 runs to 15 residues. The CDR3 coding sequence is TGTGCCAGCAGACCGAACGGAGTCTCTGGAAACACCATATATTTT. It yields the protein CASRPNGVSGNTIYF.

This clone was counted between two and nine times. V and J are TRBV5-5 and TRBJ2-6; D remains unclear. The germline CDR1 and CDR2 sequences are SGHKS and YYEKEE (reference sequence). The V and J ends lost 4 bases and 2 bases respectively, with 10 bases between them. This CDR3 contains 15 residues. Here the CDR3 reads CASSPWAPGANVLTF. The CDR3 bases are TGTGCCAGCAGCCCGTGGGCTCCTGGGGCCAACGTCCTGACTTTC.

This sequence joins TRBV5-1 and TRBJ1-2, with D unclear. The V end lost 0 bases, the J end lost 0 bases, and 6 bases lay between the germline ends. The CDR3 extends over 14 amino acids. Germline CDR1 reads SGHRS; CDR2 reads YFSETQ. For the CDR3, the DNA is TGCGCCAGCAGCTTGGACGGAGCTAACTATGGCTACACCTTC. Its translation: CASSLDGANYGYTF.

The chain carries TRBV10-1 and TRBJ1-5; D perhaps matches TRBD1 (5 bases). The CDR3 runs 17 residues. Germline values: CDR1 WNHNN, CDR2 SYGVQD (reference sequence). Deletions cut 3 bases from V and 11 bases from J, with 26 bases between. The CDR3 spells CASSDMGLFRFSAAQHF. The DNA of the CDR3 is TGCGCCAGCAGTGATATGGGACTATTTCGGTTCTCAGCGGCCCAGCATTTT.

The J gene is TRBJ2-1, the V gene TRBV7-3, with 13 bases lining up with TRBD2. The CDR3 has 15 amino acids. Germline CDR1 is SGHTA and CDR2 is FQGTGA. V lost 2 bases and J lost 10; bases outside the gene matches: 5. CDR3 bases: TGTGCCAGCAGCTTAGGGACTAGCGGGGCTCCCGAGCAGTTCTTC. Residues: CASSLGTSGAPEQFF. Based on the CDR3 plus reference TRBV7-3 and TRBJ2-1, the full variable domain is GAGVSQTPSNKVTEKGKYVELRCDPISGHTALYWYRQSLGQGPEFLIYFQGTGAADDSGLPNDRFFAVRPEGSVSTLKIQRTERGDSAVYLCASSLGTSGAPEQFFGPGTRLTVL.

The gene calls are TRBV30 and TRBJ2-3; 7 nucleotides agree with TRBD1. The CDR3 has 12 residues. The V and J ends lost 3 bases and 6 bases, in that order; junction bases with no gene match: 3. The germline V gene has CDR1 GTSNPN and CDR2 SVGIG (reference sequence). CDR3 region: CAWSPTGDTQYF. CDR3 sequence (DNA): TGTGCCTGGAGCCCGACAGGGGATACGCAGTATTTT.

This clone was seen ten or more times. This chain joins TRBV5-1 and TRBJ2-3; D unclear. V lost 2 bases and J 2 bases, leaving 12 bases between the germline ends. CDR1 is SGHRS, CDR2 YFSETQ, per germline. The length of the CDR3 is 15 residues. The CDR3 nucleotides are TGCGCCAGCAGCTTAGACCGACTTGACACAGATACGCAGTATTTT. It translates to CASSLDRLDTDTQYF.

The chain couples TRBV14 to TRBJ1-4; no definite D call. Trimming cost V 4 bases and J 8 bases, with 17 bases left between them. CDR1 is SGHDN and CDR2 is FVKESK in the germline V gene. This CDR3 region has 15 residues. CDR3 bases: TGTGCCAGCAGCCTCAAACCCACCTACCCCGAAAAACTGTTTTTT. The encoded protein is CASSLKPTYPEKLFF.

The genes are TRBV28 and TRBJ2-5, with a possible D match to TRBD2 (6 bases). The CDR3 totals 13 residues. The V gene's germline CDR1 is MDHEN and CDR2 SYDVKM. Trimming removed 3 bases from V and 4 bases from J, with 9 bases in between. CDR3 protein: CASSFEEGETQYF. The CDR3 DNA reads TGTGCCAGCAGTTTTGAGGAGGGAGAGACCCAGTACTTC.

The V gene is TRBV6-5, the J gene TRBJ2-7, with D possibly being TRBD1 (6 bases). Germline loops: CDR1 MNHEY, CDR2 SVGAGI. The length of the CDR3 is 15 residues. Between the trimmed V and J ends, which lost 6 bases and 0 bases, there was a span of 15 bases. CDR3 DNA: TGTGCCAGCAGATTAAACCGGGACAACTCCTACGAGCAGTACTTC. Encoded protein: CASRLNRDNSYEQYF.

The chain combines TRBV5-4 with TRBJ2-7; TRBD2 agrees at 7 bases. Per the germline V gene, CDR1 is SGHNT and CDR2 is YYREEE (reference sequence). CDR3 length: 15 amino acids. V dropped 4 bases and J dropped 4; count of bases not matched to a gene: 11. CDR3 loop: CASSPGGGRGYEQYF. The CDR3 nucleotides read TGTGCCAGCAGCCCTGGGGGGGGGAGAGGGTACGAGCAGTACTTC.

This clone was counted a few times. The gene calls are TRBV27 and TRBJ2-1; TRBD2 matches 7 bases. The CDR3 extends over 17 amino acids. Germline V gene lookup returns CDR1 MNHEY and CDR2 SMNVEV (reference sequence). V was clipped by 2 bases and J by 7 bases; unmatched bases: 14. In nucleotides, the CDR3 is TGTGCCAGCAGTTTAGGTGGGGCGGGAGTGTTTGCAAATGAGCAGTTCTTC. Translation: CASSLGGAGVFANEQFF.

The rearrangement uses TRBV9 and TRBJ2-5, with 14 bases identical to TRBD2. CDR3 length equals 16 residues. Unmatched junction bases numbered 0, after V lost 0 bases and J lost 2 bases. Germline lookup yields CDR1 SGDLS and CDR2 YYNGEE. CDR3 sequence reads: CASSVGTSGRQETQYF. For the CDR3, the DNA is TGTGCCAGCAGCGTAGGGACTAGCGGGAGGCAAGAGACCCAGTACTTC. Based on the CDR3 plus reference TRBV9 and TRBJ2-5, the full variable domain is DSGVTQTPKHLITATGQRVTLRCSPRSGDLSVYWYQQSLDQGLQFLIQYYNGEERAKGNILERFSAQQFPDLHSELNLSSLELGDSALYFCASSVGTSGRQETQYFGPGTRLLVL.

The chain carries TRBV6-2 or TRBV6-3 and TRBJ1-1, with no clear D. Germline-derived CDR1 and CDR2 are MNHEY and SVGEGT. The V gene lost 0 bases and the J gene lost 6 bases, with 8 bases spanning the gap. The CDR3 spans 13 residues. The CDR3, as DNA: TGTGCCAGCAGTTACTCGACACCCTCTGAAGCTTTCTTT. It encodes CASSYSTPSEAFF.

The chain employs TRBV5-1 and TRBJ1-1; possibly TRBD1 for D (5 bases). The V end was cut by 6 bases, the J end by 4 bases, with 19 bases between. Germline-derived CDR1 and CDR2 are SGHRS and YFSETQ. The CDR3 sequence is 15 residues long. CDR3 amino acids: CASTGGTIRGTEAFF. The CDR3 DNA follows: TGCGCCAGCACCGGAGGGACTATAAGGGGCACTGAAGCTTTCTTT.

The chain is built from TRBV6-5 and TRBJ2-1; 14 positions agree with TRBD2. The V and J ends lost 10 bases and 12 bases, in that order; junction bases with no gene match: 8. Germline-derived CDR1 and CDR2 are MNHEY and SVGAGI. There are 13 residues in the CDR3. Here the CDR3 DNA reads TGTGCCATCCCGAGACTAGCGGGAGGGGGGCAGTTCTTC. It encodes CAIPRLAGGGQFF.

The V and J genes are TRBV2 and TRBJ1-3; TRBD1 is a possible D gene (5 bases). This CDR3 comprises 15 residues. The germline V gene has CDR1 SNHLY and CDR2 FYNNEI. Trimming shortened V by 3 bases and J by 0 bases, and 9 bases separated the two germline ends. The CDR3: CASSDWGVSGNTIYF. The CDR3 DNA is TGTGCCAGCAGTGATTGGGGGGTCTCTGGAAACACCATATATTTT.

V usage is TRBV3-1 (or the pseudogene TRBV3-2) and J usage is TRBJ1-1, with D unclear. Germline V gene lookup returns CDR1 LGHDT and CDR2 YNNKEL (reference sequence). The germline V and J ends were trimmed by 1 base and 5 bases, with 11 bases remaining between them. The CDR3 contains 14 residues. The CDR3 nucleotides read TGTGCCAGCAGCCAAGCGTGGGAGAGAACTGAAGCTTTCTTT. Translated: CASSQAWERTEAFF.

V gene TRBV3-1 (or the pseudogene TRBV3-2) combines with J gene TRBJ1-5; D uncertain. From germline, CDR1 is LGHDT and CDR2 YNNKEL (reference sequence). With 5 bases removed from V and 7 bases from J, the gap between germline ends came to 12 bases. CDR3 length: 13 amino acids. The CDR3 reads CASSFEGGQPQHF. Here the CDR3 DNA reads TGTGCCAGCAGCTTTGAGGGAGGCCAGCCCCAGCATTTT.

The sample holds a few counts of this clone. A read error may account for a junction end that differs from germline. The V gene is TRBV7-7, the J gene TRBJ2-2, with 8 bases lining up with TRBD1. Germline assignment: CDR1 SSHAT and CDR2 FNYEAQ (reference sequence). The CDR3 has 15 amino acids. CDR3 region: CASSKGQGDTGELFF. DNA of the CDR3: TGTGCTAGCAGCAAAGGACAGGGTGACACCGGGGAGCTGTTTTTT.

This clone is a singleton in its sample. The V gene is TRBV11-2, the J gene TRBJ2-3; TRBD2 agrees at 15 bases. Trimming cost V 8 bases and J 1 base; bases outside gene matches: 7. CDR3 length equals 17 residues. CDR1 SGHAT and CDR2 FQNNGV come from the germline V gene. CDR3 bases: TGTGCCAGCCGCGGACTAGCGGGAGGGGTGGGCACAGATACGCAGTATTTT. Translated: CASRGLAGGVGTDTQYF.

The chain uses TRBV19 and TRBJ2-7; perhaps TRBD2 as D (5 bases). The germline V and J ends were trimmed by 0 bases and 3 bases, with 12 bases remaining between them. The CDR3 loop spans 15 amino acids. Germline CDR1 LNHDA, CDR2 SQIVND (reference sequence). In DNA form, the CDR3 reads TGTGCCAGTAGTATAGAGGGAAGCGGCTTCTACGAGCAGTACTTC. Amino acids: CASSIEGSGFYEQYF.

This clone was counted a few times. The CDR3 is CASSPYISGTRDEQFF. As DNA, the CDR3 is TGTGCCAGCTCACCATACATAAGCGGGACTAGGGATGAGCAGTTCTTC. This sequence joins TRBV18 and TRBJ2-1; 8 nucleotides line up with TRBD2. The germline gives CDR1 KGHSH, CDR2 LQKENI. The CDR3 extends over 16 amino acids. J gave up 8 bases and V 2 bases, and 11 bases lay outside the gene matches. The variable domain in full, with the rest retrieved from reference TRBV18 and TRBJ2-1, is NAGVMQNPRHLVRRRGQEARLRCSPMKGHSHVYWYRQLPEEGLKFMVYLQKENIIDESGMPKERFSAEFPKEGPSILRIQQVVRGDSAAYFCASSPYISGTRDEQFFGPGTRLTVL.

The chain carries TRBV5-6 and TRBJ2-2, with 7 positions matching TRBD2. Germline CDR1 SGHDT, CDR2 YYEEEE. The CDR3 contains 14 residues. The J segment lost 3 bases and the V segment lost 3 bases, leaving 2 bases of the junction unmatched. The CDR3 region has the DNA TGTGCCAGCAGCTGGGGGAGGGACACCGGGGAGCTGTTTTTT. Its protein product is CASSWGRDTGELFF.

This chain joins TRBV5-5 and TRBJ2-7, with D perhaps TRBD1 (5 bases). The CDR3 has 16 residues. V was clipped by 0 bases and J by 0 bases, with 13 bases between them. The germline V gene has CDR1 SGHKS and CDR2 YYEKEE (reference sequence). The CDR3 sequence is CASSLAVGQYSYEQYF. The DNA for the CDR3 is TGTGCCAGCAGCTTGGCCGTGGGGCAGTACTCCTACGAGCAGTACTTC.